This is a list of T cell receptor beta chains from one sample in a study of blood T cell repertoires in COVID-19. Profiling relied on immunoSEQ multiplex PCR, and the TCRdb table lists in-frame clones only, not all of them. The sample carries tens of thousands of clones, around 88% recorded once. The sample consisted of peripheral blood. The receptor set was obtained from a man between 35 and 55 years old with COVID-19, enrolled during active disease. The CDR3 runs from the conserved cysteine through the conserved F or W. A D gene is named only where the DNA matches it firmly. Not every row has a clone size; where given, it reads once, few, many or a size class.

D	size	V	J	DNA	CDR3
TRBD1	-	TRBV30	TRBJ1-5	TGTGCCTTTCTCGGACAGGCGAACAATCAGCCCCAGCATTTT	CAFLGQANNQPQHF
-	-	TRBV18	TRBJ1-2	TGTGCCAGCTCACCTGACAGTAACTATGGCTACACCTTC	CASSPDSNYGYTF
-	once	TRBV27	TRBJ2-7	TGTGCCAGCAGTTTTACAGGCCATCCCCACGAGCAGTACTTC	CASSFTGHPHEQYF
-	-	TRBV28	TRBJ2-1	TGTGCCAGCAGTTTATTGTCCGGTGCGCGGGAGCAGTTCTTC	CASSLLSGAREQFF
TRBD1	-	TRBV6-5	TRBJ1-1	TGTGCCAGCAGTTTCCAGGGGGGAACTGAAGCTTTCTTT	CASSFQGGTEAFF
-	-	TRBV5-4	TRBJ2-5	TGTGCCAGCAGCGAACGGAGGCAAGGGCAAGAGACCCAGTACTTC	CASSERRQGQETQYF
TRBD1	-	TRBV19	TRBJ1-4	TGTGCCAGTACCCCAACGGGGACAGGGTACGAAAAACTGTTTTTT	CASTPTGTGYEKLFF
-	-	TRBV10-2	TRBJ1-4	TGCGCCAGCAGTTACCAGGGGAATGAAAAACTGTTTTTT	CASSYQGNEKLFF
-	-	TRBV6-5	TRBJ1-6	TGTGCCACCTCAGACAGAGTAAATTCACCCCTCCACTTT	CATSDRVNSPLHF
-	-	TRBV6-6	TRBJ1-2	TGTGCCAGCAGTCGAACCCCGGACAGTCCTTATGGGGATGGCTACACCTTC	CASSRTPDSPYGDGYTF
TRBD1	-	TRBV11-2	TRBJ1-4	TGTGCCAGCAGCAAGGGACAGTACTCAACTAATGAAAAACTGTTTTTT	CASSKGQYSTNEKLFF
TRBD2	once	TRBV29-1	TRBJ2-5	TGCAGCCTGAAAGCGGGGGCGGAGACCCAGTACTTC	CSLKAGAETQYF
TRBD1	-	TRBV24-1	TRBJ1-2	TGTGCCACCAGTGACCCCGGGACAGGGCTTAACTATGGCTACACCTTC	CATSDPGTGLNYGYTF
TRBD1	-	TRBV6-4	TRBJ2-3	TGTGCCAGCACCGACTGGGGACAGAACACAGATACGCAGTATTTT	CASTDWGQNTDTQYF
TRBD1	-	TRBV14	TRBJ1-4	TGTGCCAGCAGCCCTGGTCGATTAGACAGGGTTGAAAAACTGTTTTTT	CASSPGRLDRVEKLFF
-	-	TRBV18	TRBJ1-4	TGTGCCAGCTCACATCCGGGGGTCGGGGAAAAACTGTTTTTT	CASSHPGVGEKLFF
TRBD1	-	TRBV27	TRBJ1-2	TGTGCCAGCGGGTCGACAGGGGTCTATGGCTACACCTTC	CASGSTGVYGYTF
-	-	TRBV30	TRBJ2-7	TGTGCCTGGAGTGTACTCGGATCCGGAGACTACGAGCAGTACTTC	CAWSVLGSGDYEQYF
TRBD1	-	TRBV19	TRBJ1-1	TGTGCCAGTAGTACAACAGGGGGAGGGAACACTGAAGCTTTCTTT	CASSTTGGGNTEAFF
TRBD2	-	TRBV5-4	TRBJ2-5	TGTGCCAGCAGCTTTCCTGGCGGGGGCCAAGAGACCCAGTACTTC	CASSFPGGGQETQYF
TRBD1	-	TRBV30	TRBJ1-2	TGTGCCTGGACCGTGACAGGGACCTATGGCTACACCTTC	CAWTVTGTYGYTF
-	-	TRBV3-1/TRBV3-2	TRBJ2-1	TGTGCCAGCAGCCAACTGGACAGACGGGGCAATGAGCAGTTCTTC	CASSQLDRRGNEQFF
-	-	TRBV18	TRBJ1-1	TGTGCCAGCTCGGCCGACAGGCGGAACACTGAAGCTTTCTTT	CASSADRRNTEAFF
-	-	TRBV7-9	TRBJ2-7	TGTGCCAGCAGCTTAATGGCGGAAACCTACGAGCAGTACTTC	CASSLMAETYEQYF
TRBD1	-	TRBV6-5	TRBJ1-1	TGTGCCAGCAGTTACTTCGGACAGGCGAACACTGAAGCTTTCTTT	CASSYFGQANTEAFF
TRBD2	-	TRBV19	TRBJ2-1	TGTGCCAGTAGTCCCAGCGGGGTGGCCTACAATGAGCAGTTCTTC	CASSPSGVAYNEQFF
TRBD1	-	TRBV4-1	TRBJ1-4	TGCGCCAGCAGCCCAAGACAGGGTGAAAAACTGTTTTTT	CASSPRQGEKLFF
-	-	TRBV2	TRBJ1-2	TGTGCCAGCAGTGAAGCTAGAGAGAGGCTGCGTGGCTACACCTTC	CASSEARERLRGYTF
-	-	TRBV12-1	TRBJ1-3	TGTGCCAGCAGCGTAGGGACATTAAATTTGGGAAACACCATATATTTT	CASSVGTLNLGNTIYF
-	-	TRBV18	TRBJ2-3	TGTGCCAGCTCACCACCTGGACAGTGGACAGATACGCAGTATTTT	CASSPPGQWTDTQYF
TRBD2	-	TRBV30	TRBJ2-3	TGTGCCTGGAGTCCGCCTAGCGGGGGGGTCACAGATACGCAGTATTTT	CAWSPPSGGVTDTQYF
-	-	TRBV4-2	TRBJ2-3	TGTGCCAGCAGCCAAGATTCTAAAGATACGCAGTATTTT	CASSQDSKDTQYF
TRBD2	-	TRBV7-9	TRBJ2-1	TGTGCCAGCAGCTCCGGACTAGCGGGGGGTCTATACGAAAATGAGCAGTTCTTC	CASSSGLAGGLYENEQFF
TRBD2	-	TRBV4-1	TRBJ2-3	TGCGCCAGCAGCCTCGATAGCGGGGGGACTAGCACAGATACGCAGTATTTT	CASSLDSGGTSTDTQYF
-	-	TRBV5-1	TRBJ2-2	TGCGCCAGCAGCTTGGACGGAGCCACCGGGGAGCTGTTTTTT	CASSLDGATGELFF
-	-	TRBV28	TRBJ1-5	TGTGCCAGCAGTTCCTTGGACGGGGGGATTCAGCCCCAGCATTTT	CASSSLDGGIQPQHF
-	-	TRBV7-9	TRBJ2-7	TGTGCCAGCAGCTTCGACGCGGGGGCCGAGCAGTACTTC	CASSFDAGAEQYF
-	-	TRBV19	TRBJ1-6	TGTGCCACCTCGGGAGGGGCGCCTAATTCACCCCTCCACTTT	CATSGGAPNSPLHF
TRBD1	-	TRBV7-9	TRBJ2-2	TGTGCCAGCAGCTCGACAGGGGACACCGGGGAGCTGTTTTTT	CASSSTGDTGELFF
TRBD1	few	TRBV6-1	TRBJ1-1	TGTGCCAGCAGACAGCAAGACAGGGCGGTGGTGTTAGCTTTCTTT	CASRQQDRAVVLAFF
TRBD2	few	TRBV4-1	TRBJ2-2	TGCGCCAGCAGTAAGCGGGGGGGCCGTAGCGGGGAGCTGTTTTTT	CASSKRGGRSGELFF
-	-	TRBV6-5	TRBJ2-7	TGTGCCAGCACCATCAACAGGGAGTCCTACGAGCAGTACTTC	CASTINRESYEQYF